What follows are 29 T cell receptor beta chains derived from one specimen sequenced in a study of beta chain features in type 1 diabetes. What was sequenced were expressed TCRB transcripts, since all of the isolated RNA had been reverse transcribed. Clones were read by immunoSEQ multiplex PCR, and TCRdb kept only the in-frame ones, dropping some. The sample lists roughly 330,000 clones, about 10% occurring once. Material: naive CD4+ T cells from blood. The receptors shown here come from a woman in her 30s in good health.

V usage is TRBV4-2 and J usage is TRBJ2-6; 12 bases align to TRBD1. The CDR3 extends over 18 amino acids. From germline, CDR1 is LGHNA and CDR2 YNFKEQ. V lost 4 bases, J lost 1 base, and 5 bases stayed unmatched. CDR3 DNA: TGTGCCAGCAGCCCTCGGGGACAGGGGGCTTCTGGGGCCAACGTCCTGACTTTC. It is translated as CASSPRGQGASGANVLTF.

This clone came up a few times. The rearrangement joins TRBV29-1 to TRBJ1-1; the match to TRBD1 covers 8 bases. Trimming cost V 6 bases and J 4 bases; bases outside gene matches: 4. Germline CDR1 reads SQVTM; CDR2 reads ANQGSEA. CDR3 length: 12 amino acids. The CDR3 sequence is CSVRQGSTEAFF. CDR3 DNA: TGCAGCGTCCGACAGGGGAGCACTGAAGCTTTCTTT.

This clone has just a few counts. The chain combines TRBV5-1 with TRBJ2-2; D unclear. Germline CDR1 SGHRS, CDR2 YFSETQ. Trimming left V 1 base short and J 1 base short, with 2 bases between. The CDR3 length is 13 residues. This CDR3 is CASSLQNTGELFF. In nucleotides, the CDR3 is TGCGCCAGCAGCTTGCAGAACACCGGGGAGCTGTTTTTT.

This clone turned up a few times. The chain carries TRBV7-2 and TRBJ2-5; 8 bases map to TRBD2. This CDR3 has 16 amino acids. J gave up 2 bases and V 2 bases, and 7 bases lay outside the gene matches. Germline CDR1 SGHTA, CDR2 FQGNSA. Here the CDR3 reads CASSLRIAGKQETQYF. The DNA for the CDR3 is TGTGCCAGCAGCTTAAGGATAGCGGGAAAACAAGAGACCCAGTACTTC.

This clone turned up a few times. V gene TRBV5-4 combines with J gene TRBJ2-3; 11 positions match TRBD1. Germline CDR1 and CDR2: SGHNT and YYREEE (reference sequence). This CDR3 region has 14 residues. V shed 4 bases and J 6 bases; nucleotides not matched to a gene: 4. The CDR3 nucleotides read TGTGCCAGCAGCCCGGACAGGGGGCCCGATACGCAGTATTTT. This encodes CASSPDRGPDTQYF.

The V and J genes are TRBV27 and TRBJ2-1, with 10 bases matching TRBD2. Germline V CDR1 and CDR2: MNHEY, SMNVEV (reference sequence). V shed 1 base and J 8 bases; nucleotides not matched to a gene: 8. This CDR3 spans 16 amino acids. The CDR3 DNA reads TGTGCCAGCAGTTTATGGTCTAGCGGGAGCGTCTATGAGCAGTTCTTC. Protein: CASSLWSSGSVYEQFF.

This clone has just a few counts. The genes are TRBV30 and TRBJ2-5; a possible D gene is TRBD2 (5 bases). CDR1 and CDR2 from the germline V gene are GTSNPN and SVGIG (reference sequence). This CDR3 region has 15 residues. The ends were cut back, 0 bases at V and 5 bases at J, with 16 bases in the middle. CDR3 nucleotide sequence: TGTGCCTGGAGTGTACCTGGACTCCCCCGGGAGACCCAGTACTTC. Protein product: CAWSVPGLPRETQYF.

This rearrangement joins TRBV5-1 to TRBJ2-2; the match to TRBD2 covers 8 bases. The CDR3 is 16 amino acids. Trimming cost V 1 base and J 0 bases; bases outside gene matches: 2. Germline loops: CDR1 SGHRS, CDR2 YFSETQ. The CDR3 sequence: CASSLLSGANTGELFF. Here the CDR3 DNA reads TGCGCCAGCAGCTTGCTTAGCGGGGCGAACACCGGGGAGCTGTTTTTT. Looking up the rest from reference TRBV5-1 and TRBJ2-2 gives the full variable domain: KAGVTQTPRYLIKTRGQQVTLSCSPISGHRSVSWYQQTPGQGLQFLFEYFSETQRNKGNFPGRFSGRQFSNSRSEMNVSTLELGDSALYLCASSLLSGANTGELFFGEGSRLTVL.

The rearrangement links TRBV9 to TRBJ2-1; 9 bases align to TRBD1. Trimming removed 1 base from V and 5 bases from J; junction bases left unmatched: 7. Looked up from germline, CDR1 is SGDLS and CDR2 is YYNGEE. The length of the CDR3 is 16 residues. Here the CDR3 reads CASSVLGQGSHNEQFF. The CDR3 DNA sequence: TGTGCCAGCAGCGTACTGGGACAGGGATCACACAATGAGCAGTTCTTC. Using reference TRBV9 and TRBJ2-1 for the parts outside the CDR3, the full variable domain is DSGVTQTPKHLITATGQRVTLRCSPRSGDLSVYWYQQSLDQGLQFLIQYYNGEERAKGNILERFSAQQFPDLHSELNLSSLELGDSALYFCASSVLGQGSHNEQFFGPGTRLTVL.

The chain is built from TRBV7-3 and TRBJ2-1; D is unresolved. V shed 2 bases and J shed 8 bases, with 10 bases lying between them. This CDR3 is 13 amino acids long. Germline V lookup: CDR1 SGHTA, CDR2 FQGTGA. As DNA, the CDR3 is TGTGCCAGCAGCTTATTTTCGGAGTATGAGCAGTTCTTC. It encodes CASSLFSEYEQFF.

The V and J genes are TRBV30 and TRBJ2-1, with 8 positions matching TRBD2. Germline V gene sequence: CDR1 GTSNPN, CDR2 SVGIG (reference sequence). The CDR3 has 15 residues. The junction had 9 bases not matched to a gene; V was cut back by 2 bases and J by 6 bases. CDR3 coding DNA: TGTGCCTGGAGTACGGGACTAGTTCTGGCCAATGAGCAGTTCTTC. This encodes CAWSTGLVLANEQFF.

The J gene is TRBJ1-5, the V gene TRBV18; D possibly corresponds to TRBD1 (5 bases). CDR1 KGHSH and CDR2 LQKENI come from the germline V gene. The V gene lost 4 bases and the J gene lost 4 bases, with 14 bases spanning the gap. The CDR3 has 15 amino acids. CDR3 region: CASSLTGTVNQPQHF. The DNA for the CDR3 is TGTGCCAGCTCACTAACCGGGACTGTAAATCAGCCCCAGCATTTT.

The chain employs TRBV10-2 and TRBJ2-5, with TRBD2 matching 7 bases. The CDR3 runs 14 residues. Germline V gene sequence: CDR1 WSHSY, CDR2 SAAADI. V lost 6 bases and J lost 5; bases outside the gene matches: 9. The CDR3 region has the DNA TGCGCCAGCAGCCTCGGGGGACTAAAGGAGACCCAGTACTTC. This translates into CASSLGGLKETQYF.

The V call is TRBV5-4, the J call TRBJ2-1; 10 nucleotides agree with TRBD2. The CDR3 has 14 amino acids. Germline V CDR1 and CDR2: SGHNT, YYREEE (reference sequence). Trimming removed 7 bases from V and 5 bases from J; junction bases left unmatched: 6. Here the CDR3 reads CASQTSGRNNEQFF. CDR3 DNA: TGTGCCAGCCAGACTAGCGGGCGTAACAATGAGCAGTTCTTC.

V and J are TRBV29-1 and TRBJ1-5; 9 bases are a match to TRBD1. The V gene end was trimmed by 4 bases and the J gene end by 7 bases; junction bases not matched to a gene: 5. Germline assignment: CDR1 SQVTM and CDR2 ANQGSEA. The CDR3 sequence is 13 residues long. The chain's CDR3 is CSVGGGQGQPQHF. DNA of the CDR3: TGCAGCGTTGGAGGGGGACAGGGCCAGCCCCAGCATTTT.

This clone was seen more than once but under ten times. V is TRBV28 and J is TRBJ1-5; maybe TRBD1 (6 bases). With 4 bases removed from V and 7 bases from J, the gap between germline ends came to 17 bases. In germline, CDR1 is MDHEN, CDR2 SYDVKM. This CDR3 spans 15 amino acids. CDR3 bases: TGTGCCAGCAGTTCCCAAACAGGGAGTTCACAGCCCCAGCATTTT. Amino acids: CASSSQTGSSQPQHF.

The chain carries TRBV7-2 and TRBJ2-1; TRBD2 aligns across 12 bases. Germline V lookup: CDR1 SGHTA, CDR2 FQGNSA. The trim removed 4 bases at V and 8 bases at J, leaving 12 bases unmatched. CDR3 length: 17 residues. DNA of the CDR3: TGTGCCAGCAGCTCCGCCGCCCGACTAGCGGGAGACCATGAGCAGTTCTTC. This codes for CASSSAARLAGDHEQFF.

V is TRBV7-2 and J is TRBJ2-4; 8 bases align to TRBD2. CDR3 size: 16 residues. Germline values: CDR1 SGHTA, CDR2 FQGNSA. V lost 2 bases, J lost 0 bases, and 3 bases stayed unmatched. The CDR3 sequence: CASSLSLAVAKNIQYF. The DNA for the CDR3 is TGTGCCAGCAGCTTATCACTAGCGGTAGCCAAAAACATTCAGTACTTC. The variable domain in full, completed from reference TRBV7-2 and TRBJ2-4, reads GAGVSQSPSNKVTEKGKDVELRCDPISGHTALYWYRQSLGQGLEFLIYFQGNSAPDKSGLPSDRFSAERTGGSVSTLTIQRTQQEDSAVYLCASSLSLAVAKNIQYFGAGTRLSVL.

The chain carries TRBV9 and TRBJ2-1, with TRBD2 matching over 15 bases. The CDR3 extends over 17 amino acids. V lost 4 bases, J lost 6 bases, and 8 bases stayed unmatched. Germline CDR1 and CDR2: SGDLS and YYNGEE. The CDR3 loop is CASSIRTSGGASNEQFF. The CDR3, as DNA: TGTGCCAGCAGCATCCGGACTAGCGGGGGGGCCTCCAATGAGCAGTTCTTC.

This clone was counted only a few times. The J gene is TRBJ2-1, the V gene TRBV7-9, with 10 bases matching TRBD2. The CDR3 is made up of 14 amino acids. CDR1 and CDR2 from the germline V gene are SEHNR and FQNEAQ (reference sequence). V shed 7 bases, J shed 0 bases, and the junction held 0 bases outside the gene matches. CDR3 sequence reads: CASTSGSSYNEQFF. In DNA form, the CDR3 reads TGTGCCAGCACTAGCGGGAGCTCCTACAATGAGCAGTTCTTC.

CDR3 loop: CASSLVATSSYEQYF. CDR3 nucleotide sequence: TGTGCCAGCAGCTTGGTTGCCACTAGCTCCTACGAGCAGTACTTC. The chain combines TRBV5-8 with TRBJ2-7; D is perhaps TRBD2 (5 bases). In germline, CDR1 is SGHTS, CDR2 YDEGEE. The CDR3 runs 15 residues. Trimming removed 0 bases at V and 0 bases at J, with 10 bases between.

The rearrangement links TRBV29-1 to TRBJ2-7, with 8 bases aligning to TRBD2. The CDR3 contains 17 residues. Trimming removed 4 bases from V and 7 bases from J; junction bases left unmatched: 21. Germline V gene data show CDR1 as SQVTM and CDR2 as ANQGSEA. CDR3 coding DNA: TGCAGCGTTGTGGCGGTCAGAAGAGCGGGAGTCCCGGGGGAGCAGTACTTC. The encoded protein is CSVVAVRRAGVPGEQYF.

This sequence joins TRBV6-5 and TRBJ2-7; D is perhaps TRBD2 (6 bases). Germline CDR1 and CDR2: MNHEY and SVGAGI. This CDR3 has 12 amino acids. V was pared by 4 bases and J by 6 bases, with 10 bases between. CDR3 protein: CASSFRLGEQYF. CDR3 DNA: TGTGCCAGCAGTTTTCGACTAGGCGAGCAGTACTTC.

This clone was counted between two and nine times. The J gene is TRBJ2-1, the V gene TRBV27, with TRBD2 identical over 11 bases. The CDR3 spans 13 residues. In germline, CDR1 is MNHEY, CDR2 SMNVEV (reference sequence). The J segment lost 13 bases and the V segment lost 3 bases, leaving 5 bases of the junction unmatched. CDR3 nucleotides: TGTGCCAGCAGTTTCGCTAGCGGGAGGCTCCAGTTCTTC. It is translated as CASSFASGRLQFF.

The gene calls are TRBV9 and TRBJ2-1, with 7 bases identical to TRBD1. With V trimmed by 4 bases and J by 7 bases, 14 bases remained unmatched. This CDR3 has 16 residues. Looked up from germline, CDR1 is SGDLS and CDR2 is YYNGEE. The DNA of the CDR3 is TGTGCCAGCAGCCTCGGACAGGCGATACGCCTAAATGAGCAGTTCTTC. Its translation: CASSLGQAIRLNEQFF.

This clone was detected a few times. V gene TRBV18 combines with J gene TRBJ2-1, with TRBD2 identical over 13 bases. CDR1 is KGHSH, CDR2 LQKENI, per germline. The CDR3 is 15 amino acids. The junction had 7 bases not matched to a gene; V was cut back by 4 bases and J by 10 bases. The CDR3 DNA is TGTGCCAGCTCACTAACTGGACTAGCGGGAGAGGAGCAGTTCTTC. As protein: CASSLTGLAGEEQFF.

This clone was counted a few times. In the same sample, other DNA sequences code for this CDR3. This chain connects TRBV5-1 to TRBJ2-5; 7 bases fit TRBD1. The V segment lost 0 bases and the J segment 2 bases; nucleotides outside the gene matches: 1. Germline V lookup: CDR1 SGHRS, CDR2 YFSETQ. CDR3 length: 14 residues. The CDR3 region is CASSLGRGQETQYF. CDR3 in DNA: TGCGCCAGCAGCTTGGGCAGGGGGCAAGAGACCCAGTACTTC.

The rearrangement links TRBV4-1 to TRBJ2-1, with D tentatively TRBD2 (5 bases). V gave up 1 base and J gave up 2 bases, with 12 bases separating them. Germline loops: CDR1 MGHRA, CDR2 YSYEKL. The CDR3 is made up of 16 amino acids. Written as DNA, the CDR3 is TGCGCCAGCAGCCAAGTATCGAGCGGAGCCTACAATGAGCAGTTCTTC. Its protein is CASSQVSSGAYNEQFF.

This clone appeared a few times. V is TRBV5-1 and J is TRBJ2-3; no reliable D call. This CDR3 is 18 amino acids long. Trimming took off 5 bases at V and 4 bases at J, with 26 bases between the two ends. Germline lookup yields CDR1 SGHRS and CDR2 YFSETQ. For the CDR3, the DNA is TGCGCCAGCAGTCTTAGGCAAGGCATAGCTTCTACTGCAGATACGCAGTATTTT. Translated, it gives CASSLRQGIASTADTQYF. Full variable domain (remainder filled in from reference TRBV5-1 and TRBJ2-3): KAGVTQTPRYLIKTRGQQVTLSCSPISGHRSVSWYQQTPGQGLQFLFEYFSETQRNKGNFPGRFSGRQFSNSRSEMNVSTLELGDSALYLCASSLRQGIASTADTQYFGPGTRLTVL.